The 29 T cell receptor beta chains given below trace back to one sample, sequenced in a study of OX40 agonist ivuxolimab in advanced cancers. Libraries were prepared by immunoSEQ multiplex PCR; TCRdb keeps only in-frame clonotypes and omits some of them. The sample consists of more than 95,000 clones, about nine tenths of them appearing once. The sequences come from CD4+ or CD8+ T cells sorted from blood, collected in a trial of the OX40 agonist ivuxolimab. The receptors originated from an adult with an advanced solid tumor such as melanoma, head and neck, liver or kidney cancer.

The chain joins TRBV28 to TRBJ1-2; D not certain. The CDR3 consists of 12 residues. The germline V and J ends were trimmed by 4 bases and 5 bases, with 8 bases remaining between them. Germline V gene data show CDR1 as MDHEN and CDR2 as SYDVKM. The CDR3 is CASSSQFYGYTF. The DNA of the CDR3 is TGTGCCAGCAGTTCTCAGTTTTATGGCTACACCTTC.

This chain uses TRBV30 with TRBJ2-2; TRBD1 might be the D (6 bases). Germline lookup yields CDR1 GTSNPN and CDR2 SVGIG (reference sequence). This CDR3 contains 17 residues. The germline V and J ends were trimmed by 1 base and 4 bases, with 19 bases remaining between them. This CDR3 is CAWSGAYRVGSTGELFF. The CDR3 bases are TGTGCCTGGAGTGGGGCCTACAGGGTGGGCAGCACCGGGGAGCTGTTTTTT.

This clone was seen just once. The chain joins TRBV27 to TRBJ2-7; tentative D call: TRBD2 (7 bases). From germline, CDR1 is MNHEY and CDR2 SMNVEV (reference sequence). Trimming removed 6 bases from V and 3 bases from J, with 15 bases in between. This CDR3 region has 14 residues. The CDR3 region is CASSGSGTYYEQYF. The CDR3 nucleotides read TGTGCCAGCAGCGGGAGCGGGACATACTACGAGCAGTACTTC.

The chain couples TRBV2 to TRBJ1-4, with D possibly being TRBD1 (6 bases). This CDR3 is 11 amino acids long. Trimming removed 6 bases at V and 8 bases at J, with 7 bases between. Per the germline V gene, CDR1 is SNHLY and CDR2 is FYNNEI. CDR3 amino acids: CASSGTEKLFF. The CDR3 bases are TGTGCCAGCAGCGGGACAGAAAAACTGTTTTTT.

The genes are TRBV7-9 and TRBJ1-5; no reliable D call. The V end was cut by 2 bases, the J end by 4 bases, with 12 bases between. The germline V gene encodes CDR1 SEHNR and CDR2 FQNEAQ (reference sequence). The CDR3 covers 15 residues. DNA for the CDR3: TGTGCCAGCAGCTTATCTGGCCGGAAAAATCAGCCCCAGCATTTT. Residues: CASSLSGRKNQPQHF.

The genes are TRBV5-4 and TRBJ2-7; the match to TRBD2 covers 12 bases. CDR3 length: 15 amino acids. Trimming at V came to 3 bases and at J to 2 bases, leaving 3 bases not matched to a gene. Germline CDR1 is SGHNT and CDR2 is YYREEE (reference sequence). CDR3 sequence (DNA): TGTGCCAGCAGCTCTAGCGGGAGGGCCGCCTACGAGCAGTACTTC. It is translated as CASSSSGRAAYEQYF.

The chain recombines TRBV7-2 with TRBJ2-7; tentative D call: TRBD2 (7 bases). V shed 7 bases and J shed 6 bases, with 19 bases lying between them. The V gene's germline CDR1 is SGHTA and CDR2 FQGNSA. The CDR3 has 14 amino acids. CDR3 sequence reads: CASTSVGGRPEQYF. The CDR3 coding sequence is TGTGCCAGCACCTCAGTCGGGGGGCGACCCGAGCAGTACTTC.

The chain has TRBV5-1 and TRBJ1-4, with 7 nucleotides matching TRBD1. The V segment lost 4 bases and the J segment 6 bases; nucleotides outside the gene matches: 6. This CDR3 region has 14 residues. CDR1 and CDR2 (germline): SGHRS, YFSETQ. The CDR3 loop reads CASSLRDRDEKLFF. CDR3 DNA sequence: TGCGCCAGCAGCCTCCGGGACAGAGATGAAAAACTGTTTTTT.

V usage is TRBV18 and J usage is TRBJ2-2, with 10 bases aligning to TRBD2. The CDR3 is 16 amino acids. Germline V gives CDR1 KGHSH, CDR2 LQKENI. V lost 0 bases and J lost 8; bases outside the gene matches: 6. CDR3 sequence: CASSPPASGSFGELFF. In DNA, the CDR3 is TGTGCCAGCTCACCACCGGCTAGCGGGAGTTTTGGGGAGCTGTTTTTT.

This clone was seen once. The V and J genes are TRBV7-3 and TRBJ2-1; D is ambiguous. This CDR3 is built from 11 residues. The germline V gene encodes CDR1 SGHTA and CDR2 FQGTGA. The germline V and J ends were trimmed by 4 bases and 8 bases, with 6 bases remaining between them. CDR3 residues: CASSSVDEQFF. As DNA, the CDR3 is TGTGCCAGCAGCTCTGTCGATGAGCAGTTCTTC. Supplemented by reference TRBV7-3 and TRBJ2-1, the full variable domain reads GAGVSQTPSNKVTEKGKYVELRCDPISGHTALYWYRQSLGQGPEFLIYFQGTGAADDSGLPNDRFFAVRPEGSVSTLKIQRTERGDSAVYLCASSSVDEQFFGPGTRLTVL.

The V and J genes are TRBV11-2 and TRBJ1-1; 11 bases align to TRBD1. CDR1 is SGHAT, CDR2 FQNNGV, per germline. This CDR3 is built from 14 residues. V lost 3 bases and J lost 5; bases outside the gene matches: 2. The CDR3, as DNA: TGTGCCAGCAGCTTTGGACAGGGGGCAACTGAAGCTTTCTTT. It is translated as CASSFGQGATEAFF.

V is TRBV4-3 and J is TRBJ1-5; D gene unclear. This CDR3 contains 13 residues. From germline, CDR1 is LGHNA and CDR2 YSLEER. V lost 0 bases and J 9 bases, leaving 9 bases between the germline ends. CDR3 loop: CASSQDRGGPQHF. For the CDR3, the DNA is TGCGCCAGCAGCCAAGATAGAGGCGGGCCCCAGCATTTT.

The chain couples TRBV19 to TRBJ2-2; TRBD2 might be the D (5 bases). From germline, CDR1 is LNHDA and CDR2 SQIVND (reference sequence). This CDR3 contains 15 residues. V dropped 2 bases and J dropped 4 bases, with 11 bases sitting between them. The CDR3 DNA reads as TGTGCCAGTAGTATACGGGGAAGAGGCACCGGGGAGCTGTTTTTT. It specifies CASSIRGRGTGELFF.

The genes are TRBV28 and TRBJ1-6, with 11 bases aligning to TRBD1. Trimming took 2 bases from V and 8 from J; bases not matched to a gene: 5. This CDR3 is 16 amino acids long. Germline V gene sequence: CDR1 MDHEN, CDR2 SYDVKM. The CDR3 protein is CASSLPGQGVDSPLHF. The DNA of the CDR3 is TGTGCCAGCAGTTTACCGGGACAGGGGGTAGATTCACCCCTCCACTTT.

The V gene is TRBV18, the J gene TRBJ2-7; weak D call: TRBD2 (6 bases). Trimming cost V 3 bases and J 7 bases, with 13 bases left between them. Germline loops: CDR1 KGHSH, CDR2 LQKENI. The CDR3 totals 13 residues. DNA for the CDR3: TGTGCCAGCTCACCCTCGGACTATCGGGAGCAGTACTTC. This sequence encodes CASSPSDYREQYF. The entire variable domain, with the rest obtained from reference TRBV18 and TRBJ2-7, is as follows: NAGVMQNPRHLVRRRGQEARLRCSPMKGHSHVYWYRQLPEEGLKFMVYLQKENIIDESGMPKERFSAEFPKEGPSILRIQQVVRGDSAAYFCASSPSDYREQYFGPGTRLTVT.

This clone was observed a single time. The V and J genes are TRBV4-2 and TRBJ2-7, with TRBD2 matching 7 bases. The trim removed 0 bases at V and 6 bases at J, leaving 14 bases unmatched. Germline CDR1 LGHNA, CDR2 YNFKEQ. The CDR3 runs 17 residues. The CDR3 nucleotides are TGTGCCAGCAGCCAAGAGTCCTTACCCGGGACTACCAGCGAGCAGTACTTC. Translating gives CASSQESLPGTTSEQYF.

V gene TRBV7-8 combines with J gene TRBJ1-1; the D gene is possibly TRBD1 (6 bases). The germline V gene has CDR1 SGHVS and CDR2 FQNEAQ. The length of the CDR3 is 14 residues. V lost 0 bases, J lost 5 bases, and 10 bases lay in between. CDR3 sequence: CASSLAGAGTEAFF. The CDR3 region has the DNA TGTGCCAGCAGCTTAGCGGGGGCAGGTACTGAAGCTTTCTTT.

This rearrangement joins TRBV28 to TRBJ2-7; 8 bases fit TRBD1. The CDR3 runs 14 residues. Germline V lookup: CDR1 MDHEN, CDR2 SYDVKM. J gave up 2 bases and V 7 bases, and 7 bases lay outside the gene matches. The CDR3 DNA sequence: TGTGCCAGCACCGACAGGGGAACAACCTACGAGCAGTACTTC. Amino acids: CASTDRGTTYEQYF.

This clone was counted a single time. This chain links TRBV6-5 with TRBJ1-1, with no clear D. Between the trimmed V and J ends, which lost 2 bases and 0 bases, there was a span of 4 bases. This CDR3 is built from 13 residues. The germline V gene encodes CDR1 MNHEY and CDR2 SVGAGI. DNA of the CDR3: TGTGCCAGCAGTTACCGCCTGAACACTGAAGCTTTCTTT. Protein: CASSYRLNTEAFF.

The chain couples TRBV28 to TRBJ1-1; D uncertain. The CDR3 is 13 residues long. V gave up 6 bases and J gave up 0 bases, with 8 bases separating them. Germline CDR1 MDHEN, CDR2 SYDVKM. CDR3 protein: CASRGAMNTEAFF. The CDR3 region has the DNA TGTGCCAGCAGGGGCGCTATGAACACTGAAGCTTTCTTT.

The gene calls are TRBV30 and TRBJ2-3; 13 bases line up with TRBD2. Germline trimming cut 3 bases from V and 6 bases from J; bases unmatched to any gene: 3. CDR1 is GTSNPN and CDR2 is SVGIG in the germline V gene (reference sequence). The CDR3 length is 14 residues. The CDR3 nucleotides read TGTGCCTGGAGACTAGCGGGAGGGCCGGATACGCAGTATTTT. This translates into CAWRLAGGPDTQYF.

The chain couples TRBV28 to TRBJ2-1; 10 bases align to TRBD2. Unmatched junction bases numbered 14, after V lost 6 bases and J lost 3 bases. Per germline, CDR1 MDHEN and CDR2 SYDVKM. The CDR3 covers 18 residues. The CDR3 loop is CASSRNNTGTSVYNEQFF. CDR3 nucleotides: TGTGCCAGCAGCAGAAACAACACCGGGACTAGCGTCTACAATGAGCAGTTCTTC.

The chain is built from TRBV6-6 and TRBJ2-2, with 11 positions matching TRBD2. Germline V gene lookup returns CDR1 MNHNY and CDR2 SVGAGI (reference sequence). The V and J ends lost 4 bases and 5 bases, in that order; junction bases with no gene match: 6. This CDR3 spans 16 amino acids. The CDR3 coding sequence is TGTGCCAGCAGTTCCACTAGCGGGAGAAGAACCGGGGAGCTGTTTTTT. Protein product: CASSSTSGRRTGELFF.

DNA for the CDR3: TGTGCCAGCAGCCCAAGGGACCAGAAAGAGACCCAGTACTTC. Translated: CASSPRDQKETQYF. The V gene is TRBV7-3, the J gene TRBJ2-5, with D perhaps TRBD1 or TRBD2 (5 bases each). The V end lost 5 bases, the J end lost 3 bases, and 13 bases lay between the germline ends. Germline V gene data show CDR1 as SGHTA and CDR2 as FQGTGA. This CDR3 is built from 14 residues.

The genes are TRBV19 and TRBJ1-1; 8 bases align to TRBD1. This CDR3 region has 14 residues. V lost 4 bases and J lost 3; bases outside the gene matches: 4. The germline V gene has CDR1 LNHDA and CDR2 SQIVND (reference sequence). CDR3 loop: CASSKGDRHTEAFF. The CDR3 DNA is TGTGCCAGTAGTAAAGGGGACAGGCACACTGAAGCTTTCTTT.

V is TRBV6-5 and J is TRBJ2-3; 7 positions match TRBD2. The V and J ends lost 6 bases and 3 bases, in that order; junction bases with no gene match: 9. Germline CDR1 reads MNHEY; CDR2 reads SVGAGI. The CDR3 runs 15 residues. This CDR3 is CASSRGLVGTDTQYF. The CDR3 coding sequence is TGTGCCAGCAGCCGTGGACTAGTAGGGACAGATACGCAGTATTTT.

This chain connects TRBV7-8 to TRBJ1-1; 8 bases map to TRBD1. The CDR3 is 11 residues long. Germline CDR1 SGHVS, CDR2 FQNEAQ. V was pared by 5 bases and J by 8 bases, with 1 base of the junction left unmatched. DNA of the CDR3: TGTGCCAGCAGCCGACAGGGGGAAGCTTTCTTT. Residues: CASSRQGEAFF.

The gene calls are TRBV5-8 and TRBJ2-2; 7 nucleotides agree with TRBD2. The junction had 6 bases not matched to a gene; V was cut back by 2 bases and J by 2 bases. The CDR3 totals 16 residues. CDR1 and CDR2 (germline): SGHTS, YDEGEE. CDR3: CASSFWAGANTGELFF. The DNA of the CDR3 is TGTGCCAGCAGCTTTTGGGCGGGAGCAAACACCGGGGAGCTGTTTTTT.

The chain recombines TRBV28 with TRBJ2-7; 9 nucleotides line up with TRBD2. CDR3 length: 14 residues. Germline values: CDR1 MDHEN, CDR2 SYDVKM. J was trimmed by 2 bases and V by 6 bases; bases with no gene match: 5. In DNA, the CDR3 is TGTGCCAGCAGGAAAGCGGGAGGTACCTACGAGCAGTACTTC. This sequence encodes CASRKAGGTYEQYF.